This paragraph covers one T cell receptor (beta chain) sequence. This clone showed up just once. The specificity of this receptor is unknown. Per-base quality was not reported, and no clone a single base away is much larger than it. Sequences SGHRS (CDR1) and YFSETQ (CDR2) are obtained from the germline V gene. There are 14 amino acids in the CDR3, from cysteine to phenylalanine inclusive. Just the 42-base CDR3 DNA is kept, in frame starting at base 1. V is cut by 3 bases and J by 4 bases, and the space between the germline ends is 12 bases. These data come from a study of Ad26.COV2.S vaccination and SARS-CoV-2 variants (dated by TCRdb to the early 2020s). The study in broad terms: Vaccine-arm donors were drawn from COV1001, a multicentre, randomized, double-blind, placebo-controlled phase I-IIa trial of Ad26.COV2.S in healthy adults. Ad26.COV2.S was given intramuscularly at 5x10^10 or 1x10^11 viral particles, as a single shot or as two shots 56 days apart. TCRbeta repertoire sequencing served as the tool for gauging how specific and how broad the SARS-CoV-2-reactive T cell receptors were following Ad26.COV2.S vaccination. The TCR-sequenced set comprised approximately 32 samples: around 20 Ad26.COV2.S vaccine recipients, 5 placebo recipients and 8 SARS-CoV-2 convalescent individuals. Participants in the trial were split at random into five groups of five each, receiving low-dose or high-dose Ad26.COV2.S once or twice, or else placebo on both occasions. Investigators remained blinded to trial group allocation during experiments and outcome assessment.

The treatment or condition label, as the study defines it: roughly 20 received Ad26.COV2.S at low or high dose, single or two shots; 5 received placebo; per-sample allocation not given. For vaccine and placebo recipients, repertoires were sequenced using samples collected on day 63 after the first injection. In Cohort 1b, fewer than 30 adults aged 18-55 years were enrolled at a single site in Boston, USA, between 29 July and 7 August 2020. Ad26.COV2.S was a replication-incompetent adenovirus type 26 vector that expressed a prefusion-stabilized SARS-CoV-2 spike protein derived from the original Wuhan strain. The immunoSEQ Assay was the method used to sequence TCRbeta CDR3 regions. After extraction, genomic DNA underwent amplification by bias-controlled multiplex PCR, followed by high-throughput sequencing. In the original analysis: To quantify the absolute abundance of every unique TCRbeta CDR3 region, sequences were collapsed and filtered. Usable DNA was measured by amplifying reference genes present in all nucleated cells, and TCRbeta template counts were normalized to that usable DNA to estimate T cell fraction. Repertoire TCRs were annotated as SARS-CoV-2-specific when V gene, CDR3 amino acid sequence and J gene were exactly matched to a known reactive TCR set. MIRA supplied the reference SARS-CoV-2 TCR set, which was filtered for enrichment in COVID-19-positive ImmuneCODE repertoires so that public or cross-reactive TCRs were removed. Drawing on the MIRA antigens, annotated TCRs were analysed further at the level of specific ORF or position within ORF. Breadth was defined as the number of annotated unique rearrangements divided by the total number of unique productive rearrangements, and depth was defined as the summed frequency of the annotated unique rearrangements. Two-sided Wilcoxon rank-sum tests were used to compare TCR breadth between groups. The source is immuneACCESS, and TCRdb retained only in-frame sequences with V and J called. Part of the clones is not carried over; for the studies checked, unresolved V genes explain less than half of this, and the remainder is unexplained. The V and J calls and the clone size are those of that table, but D and trimming were determined from the DNA. The sample profile shows 500,000 or so clones; approximately 89% of them were found once. The ten most abundant clones make up over 2.5% of the sample.

Summary of the overall study and its limitations: The authors noted that total T cell responses may have been underestimated by the TCR breadth and depth analyses. The study lacked the statistical power to compare responses across vaccine doses or regimens. After vaccination, spike-specific CD8+ and CD4+ T cell responses were reported to show substantial breadth. Ad26.COV2.S recipients had higher spike-specific TCR breadth than placebo recipients (P = 0.0014). Comparable non-spike TCR breadth was observed between vaccine and placebo recipients, consistent with only spike being contained in the vaccine.

The sequence derives from a person between 18 and 65 years old who received the Ad26.COV2.S COVID-19 vaccine or a placebo. The rearrangement joined TRBV5-1 to TRBJ2-3, with the D gene tentatively TRBD1 or TRBD2, based on 5 matching bases in each. The sample in question was peripheral blood, obtained in a trial of Ad26.COV2.S vaccine versus placebo. Here the CDR3 is given as CASSSGPPPDTQYF. The DNA sequence is TGCGCCAGCAGCTCGGGACCGCCTCCAGATACGCAGTATTTT.